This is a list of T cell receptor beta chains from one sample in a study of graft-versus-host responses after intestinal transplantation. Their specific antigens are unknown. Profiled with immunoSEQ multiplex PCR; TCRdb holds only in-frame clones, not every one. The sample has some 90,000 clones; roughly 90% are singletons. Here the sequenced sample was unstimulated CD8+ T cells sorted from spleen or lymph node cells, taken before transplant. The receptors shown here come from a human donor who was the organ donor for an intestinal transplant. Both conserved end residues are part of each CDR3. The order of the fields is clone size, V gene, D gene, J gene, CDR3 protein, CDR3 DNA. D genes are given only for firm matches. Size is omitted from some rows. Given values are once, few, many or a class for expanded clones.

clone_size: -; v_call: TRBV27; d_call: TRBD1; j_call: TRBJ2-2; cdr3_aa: CASGRQGTGELFF; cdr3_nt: TGTGCCAGCGGACGACAGGGCACCGGGGAGCTGTTTTTT
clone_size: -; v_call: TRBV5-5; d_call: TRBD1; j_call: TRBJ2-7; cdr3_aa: CASSYGQGYEQYF; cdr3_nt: TGTGCCAGCAGTTACGGACAGGGCTACGAGCAGTACTTC
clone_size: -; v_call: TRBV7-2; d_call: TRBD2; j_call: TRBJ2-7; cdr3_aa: CASSSTSGGYEQYF; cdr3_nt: TGTGCCAGCAGCTCGACTAGCGGGGGCTACGAGCAGTACTTC
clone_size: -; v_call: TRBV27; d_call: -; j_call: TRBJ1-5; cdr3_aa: CASSLSGTQQPQHF; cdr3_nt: TGTGCCAGCAGTTTGTCAGGGACTCAGCAGCCCCAGCATTTT
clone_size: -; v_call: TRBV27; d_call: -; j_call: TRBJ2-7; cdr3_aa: CASIGPPLYEQYF; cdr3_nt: TGTGCCAGCATCGGTCCTCCCCTCTACGAGCAGTACTTC
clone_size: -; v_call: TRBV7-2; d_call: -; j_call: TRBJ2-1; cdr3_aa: CASRGDGSYNEQFF; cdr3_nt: TGTGCTAGCCGGGGTGATGGCTCCTACAATGAGCAGTTCTTC
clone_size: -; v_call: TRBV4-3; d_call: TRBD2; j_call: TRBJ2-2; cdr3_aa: CASSQDLGLAGGGGELFF; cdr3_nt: TGCGCCAGCAGCCAAGATCTTGGACTAGCGGGGGGTGGCGGGGAGCTGTTTTTT
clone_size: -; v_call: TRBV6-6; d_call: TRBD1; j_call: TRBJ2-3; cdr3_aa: CASSNPGQGDGDTQYF; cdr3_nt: TGTGCCAGCAGTAACCCGGGACAGGGTGATGGGGATACGCAGTATTTT
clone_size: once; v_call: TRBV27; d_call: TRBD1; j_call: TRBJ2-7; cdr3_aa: CASSPTGSYEQYF; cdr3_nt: TGTGCCAGCAGCCCGACAGGGAGCTACGAGCAGTACTTC
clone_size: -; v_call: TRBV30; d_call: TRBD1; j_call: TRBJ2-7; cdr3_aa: CAWSSPGQGYEQYF; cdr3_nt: TGTGCCTGGAGTTCTCCGGGACAGGGGTACGAGCAGTACTTC
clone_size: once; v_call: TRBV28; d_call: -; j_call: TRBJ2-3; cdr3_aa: CASTLKIGGQQYF; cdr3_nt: TGTGCCAGCACCCTAAAAATAGGGGGACAACAGTATTTT
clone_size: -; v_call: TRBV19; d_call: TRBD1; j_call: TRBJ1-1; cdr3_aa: CASATGGITEAFF; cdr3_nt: TGTGCCTCCGCGACAGGGGGCATCACTGAAGCTTTCTTT
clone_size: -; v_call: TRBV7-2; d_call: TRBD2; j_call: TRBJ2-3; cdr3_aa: CASSLLAGAKTDTQYF; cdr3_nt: TGTGCCAGCAGCTTACTAGCGGGGGCCAAAACAGATACGCAGTATTTT
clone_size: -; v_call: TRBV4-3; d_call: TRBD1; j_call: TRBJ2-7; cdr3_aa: CASSHQGQGYEQYF; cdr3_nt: TGCGCCAGCAGCCACCAAGGACAGGGGTACGAGCAGTACTTC
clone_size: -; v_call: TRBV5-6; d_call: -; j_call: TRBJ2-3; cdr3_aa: CASIGGGLNTQYF; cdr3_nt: TGTGCCAGCATTGGAGGGGGCTTGAATACGCAGTATTTT
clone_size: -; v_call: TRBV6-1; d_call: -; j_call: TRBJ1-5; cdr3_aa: CASSELYGGGLSNQPQHF; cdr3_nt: TGTGCCAGCAGTGAATTGTATGGGGGCGGCCTTAGCAATCAGCCCCAGCATTTT
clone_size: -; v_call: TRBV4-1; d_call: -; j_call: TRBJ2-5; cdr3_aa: CASSQFNVGEETQYF; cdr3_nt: TGCGCCAGCAGCCAATTTAACGTCGGGGAAGAGACCCAGTACTTC
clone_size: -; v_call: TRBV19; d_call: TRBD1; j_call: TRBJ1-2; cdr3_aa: CASSIDRGENYGYTF; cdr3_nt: TGTGCCAGTAGTATAGACAGGGGGGAAAACTATGGCTACACCTTC
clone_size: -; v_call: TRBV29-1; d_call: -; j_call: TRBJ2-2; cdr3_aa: CSVQIRDKNTGELFF; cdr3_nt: TGCAGCGTCCAGATCCGGGACAAGAACACCGGGGAGCTGTTTTTT
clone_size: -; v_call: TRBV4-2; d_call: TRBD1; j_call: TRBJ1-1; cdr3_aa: CASSPWTGSAEAFF; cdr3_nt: TGTGCCAGCAGCCCATGGACAGGGTCTGCTGAAGCTTTCTTT
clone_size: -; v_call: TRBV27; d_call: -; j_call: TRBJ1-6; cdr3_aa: CASSLGGGYSPLHF; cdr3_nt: TGTGCCAGCAGTTTGGGGGGGGGTTATTCACCCCTCCACTTT
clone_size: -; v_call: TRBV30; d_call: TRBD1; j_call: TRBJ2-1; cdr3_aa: CAWSSGQGNNEQFF; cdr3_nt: TGTGCCTGGAGTTCTGGACAGGGAAACAATGAGCAGTTCTTC
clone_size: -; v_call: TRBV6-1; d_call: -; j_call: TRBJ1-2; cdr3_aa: CASSPRLGYGYTF; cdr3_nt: TGTGCCAGCAGCCCCAGGTTAGGCTATGGCTACACCTTC
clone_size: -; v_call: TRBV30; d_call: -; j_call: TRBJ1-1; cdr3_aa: CAWAGVVAEAFF; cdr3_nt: TGTGCCTGGGCGGGGGTGGTGGCTGAAGCTTTCTTT
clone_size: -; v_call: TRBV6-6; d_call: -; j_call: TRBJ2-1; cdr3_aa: CASGRAGDEQFF; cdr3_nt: TGTGCCAGCGGCCGTGCCGGGGATGAGCAGTTCTTC
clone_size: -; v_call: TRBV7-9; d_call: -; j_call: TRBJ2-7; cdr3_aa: CASSLGAGEYF; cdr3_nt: TGTGCCAGCAGCCTCGGGGCAGGGGAGTACTTC
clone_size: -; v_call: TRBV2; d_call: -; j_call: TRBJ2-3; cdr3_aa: CASSEVPGSADTQYF; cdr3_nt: TGTGCCAGCAGTGAAGTTCCGGGTTCGGCAGATACGCAGTATTTT
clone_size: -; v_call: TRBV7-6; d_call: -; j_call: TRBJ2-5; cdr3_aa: CASSPGGHPQETQYF; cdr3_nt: TGTGCCAGCAGCCCCGGCGGACATCCTCAAGAGACCCAGTACTTC
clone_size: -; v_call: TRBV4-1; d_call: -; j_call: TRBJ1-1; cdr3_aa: CASSLTGTEAFF; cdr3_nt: TGCGCCAGCAGCCTTACAGGGACTGAAGCTTTCTTT
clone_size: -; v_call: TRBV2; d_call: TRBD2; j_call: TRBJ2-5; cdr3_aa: CASSPTSGGETQYF; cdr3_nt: TGTGCCAGCAGTCCCACTAGCGGGGGGGAGACCCAGTACTTC
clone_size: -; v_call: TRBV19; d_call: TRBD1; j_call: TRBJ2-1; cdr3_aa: CASSIEVGTGFNNEQFF; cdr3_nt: TGTGCCAGTAGTATAGAGGTGGGGACAGGGTTCAACAATGAGCAGTTCTTC
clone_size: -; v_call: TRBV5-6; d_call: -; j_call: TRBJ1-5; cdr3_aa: CASTLSRSNQPQHF; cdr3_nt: TGTGCCAGCACCCTATCTAGGAGCAATCAGCCCCAGCATTTT
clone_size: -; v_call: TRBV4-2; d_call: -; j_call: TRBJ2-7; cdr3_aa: CASSPEDSMMVYEQYF; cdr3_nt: TGTGCCAGCAGCCCGGAGGACTCCATGATGGTTTACGAGCAGTACTTC
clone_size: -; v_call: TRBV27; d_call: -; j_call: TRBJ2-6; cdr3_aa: CASSLGVSGANVLTF; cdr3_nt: TGTGCCAGCAGCCTCGGAGTCTCTGGGGCCAACGTCCTGACTTTC
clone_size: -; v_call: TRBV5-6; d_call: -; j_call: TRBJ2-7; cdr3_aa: CASRPGTDLEQYF; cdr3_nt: TGTGCCAGCAGACCCGGGACTGACCTCGAGCAGTACTTC
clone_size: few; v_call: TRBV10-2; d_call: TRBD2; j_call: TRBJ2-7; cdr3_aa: CASSELAGGYEQYF; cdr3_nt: TGCGCCAGCAGTGAGTTAGCGGGGGGCTACGAGCAGTACTTC
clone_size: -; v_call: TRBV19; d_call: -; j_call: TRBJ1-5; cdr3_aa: CASKKTGGSWKPQHF; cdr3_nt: TGTGCCAGCAAAAAAACGGGAGGGTCATGGAAGCCCCAGCATTTT
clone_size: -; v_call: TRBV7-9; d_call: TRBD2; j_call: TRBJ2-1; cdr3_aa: CASSLAGLIDNEQFF; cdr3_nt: TGTGCCAGCAGCTTAGCGGGACTAATAGACAATGAGCAGTTCTTC
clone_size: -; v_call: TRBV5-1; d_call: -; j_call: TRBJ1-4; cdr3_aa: CASSLDRGGREKLFF; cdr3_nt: TGCGCCAGCAGCTTGGATAGGGGTGGTAGGGAAAAACTGTTTTTT
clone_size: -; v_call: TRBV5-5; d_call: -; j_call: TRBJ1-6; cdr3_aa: CASSSRGSSYNSPLHF; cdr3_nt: TGTGCCAGCAGCTCCAGGGGAAGCTCCTATAATTCACCCCTCCACTTT
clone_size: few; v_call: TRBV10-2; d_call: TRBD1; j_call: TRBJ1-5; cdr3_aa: CASSVGQTHSNQPQHF; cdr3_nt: TGCGCCAGCAGTGTGGGACAGACCCATAGCAATCAGCCCCAGCATTTT
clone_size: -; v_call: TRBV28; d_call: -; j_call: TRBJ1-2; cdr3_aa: CASSLSLGGAGYGYTF; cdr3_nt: TGTGCCAGCAGTTTATCCCTTGGGGGGGCCGGCTATGGCTACACCTTC
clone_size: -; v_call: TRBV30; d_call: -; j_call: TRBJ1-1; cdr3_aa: CAWRRGTEAFF; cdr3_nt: TGTGCCTGGAGGCGGGGGACTGAAGCTTTCTTT
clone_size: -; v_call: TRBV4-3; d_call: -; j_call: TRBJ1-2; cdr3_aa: CASSQFPGFDYGYTF; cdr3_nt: TGCGCCAGCAGCCAATTCCCGGGATTTGACTATGGCTACACCTTC
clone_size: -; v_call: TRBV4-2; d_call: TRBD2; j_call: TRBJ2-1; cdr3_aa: CASSQDPGLAGSYNEQFF; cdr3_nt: TGTGCCAGCAGCCAAGACCCGGGACTAGCGGGCTCCTACAATGAGCAGTTCTTC
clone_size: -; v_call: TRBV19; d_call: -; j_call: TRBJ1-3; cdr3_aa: CASSIGLLRNTIYF; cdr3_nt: TGTGCCAGTAGTATCGGACTACTCCGAAACACCATATATTTT
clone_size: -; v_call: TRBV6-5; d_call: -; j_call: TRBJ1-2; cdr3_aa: CASSSSGFGYTF; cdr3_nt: TGTGCCAGCAGTTCTTCAGGGTTTGGCTACACCTTC
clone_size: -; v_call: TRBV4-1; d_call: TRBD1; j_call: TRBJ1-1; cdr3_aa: CASSQAQGAGWANTEAFF; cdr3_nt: TGCGCCAGCAGCCAAGCACAGGGGGCTGGTTGGGCGAACACTGAAGCTTTCTTT
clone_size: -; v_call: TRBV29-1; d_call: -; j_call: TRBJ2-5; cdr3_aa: CSVEVGPSVQETQYF; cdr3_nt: TGCAGCGTTGAAGTGGGGCCATCCGTTCAAGAGACCCAGTACTTC
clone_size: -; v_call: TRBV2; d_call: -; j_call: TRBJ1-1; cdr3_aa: CASREGTGMNTEAFF; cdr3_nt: TGTGCCAGCAGGGAAGGAACAGGTATGAACACTGAAGCTTTCTTT
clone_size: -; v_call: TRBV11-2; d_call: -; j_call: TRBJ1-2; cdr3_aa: CASRGQTINWYGYTF; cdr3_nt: TGTGCCAGCAGAGGACAGACGATAAATTGGTATGGCTACACCTTC
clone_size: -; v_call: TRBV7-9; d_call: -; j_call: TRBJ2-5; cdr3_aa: CASSLKFSQIQYF; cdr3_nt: TGTGCCAGCAGCTTAAAGTTCTCGCAGATCCAGTACTTC
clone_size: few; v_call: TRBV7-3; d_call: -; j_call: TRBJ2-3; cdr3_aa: CASSQGRGLTDTQYF; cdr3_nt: TGTGCCAGCAGCCAAGGGCGGGGACTCACAGATACGCAGTATTTT
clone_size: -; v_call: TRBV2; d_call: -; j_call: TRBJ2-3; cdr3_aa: CASRGSSQYF; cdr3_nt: TGTGCCAGCAGGGGGAGCTCGCAGTATTTT
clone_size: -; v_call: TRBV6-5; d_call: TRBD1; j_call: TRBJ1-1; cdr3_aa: CASSYRQGRIAFF; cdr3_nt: TGTGCCAGCAGTTACCGACAGGGGAGAATTGCTTTCTTT
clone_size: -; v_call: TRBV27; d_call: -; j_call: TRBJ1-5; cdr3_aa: CASRQGNQPQHF; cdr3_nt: TGTGCCAGCAGACAGGGCAATCAGCCCCAGCATTTT
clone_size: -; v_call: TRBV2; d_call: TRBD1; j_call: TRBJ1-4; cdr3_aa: CASSGAGTGGEKLFF; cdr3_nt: TGTGCCAGCAGTGGGGCCGGGACAGGAGGTGAAAAACTGTTTTTT